These 4 T cell receptor beta chains were sequenced from one sample in a study of blood T cell repertoires in COVID-19. TCRdb's table, derived via immunoSEQ multiplex PCR, lists solely in-frame clones and lacks some. The sample consists of roughly 130,000 clones, around 80% of them appearing once. Sequencing was performed on peripheral blood. Every receptor here comes from an elderly man with acute or convalescent COVID-19.

The J gene is TRBJ2-6, the V gene TRBV2, with D uncertain. This CDR3 is built from 14 residues. Trimming cost V 4 bases and J 8 bases, with 12 bases left between them. Germline CDR1 is SNHLY and CDR2 is FYNNEI. DNA for the CDR3: TGTGCCAGCAGTGGGGCCCCCTGGCCCAACGTCCTGACTTTC. Translation: CASSGAPWPNVLTF. The full variable domain, with the rest looked up from reference TRBV2 and TRBJ2-6, is EPEVTQTPSHQVTQMGQEVILRCVPISNHLYFYWYRQILGQKVEFLVSFYNNEISEKSEIFDDQFSVERPDGSNFTLKIRSTKLEDSAMYFCASSGAPWPNVLTFGAGSRLTVL.

This clone was seen only a few times. This rearrangement joins TRBV27 to TRBJ1-5; D gene unclear. With 3 bases removed from V and 3 bases from J, the gap between germline ends came to 9 bases. The V gene's germline CDR1 is MNHEY and CDR2 SMNVEV (reference sequence). This CDR3 region has 14 residues. CDR3 protein: CASSFGRNNQPQHF. DNA of the CDR3: TGTGCCAGCAGTTTCGGCAGGAACAATCAGCCCCAGCATTTT.

The chain links TRBV18 to TRBJ2-7, with 7 bases matching TRBD2. V shed 3 bases, J shed 1 base, and the junction held 6 bases outside the gene matches. Germline V lookup: CDR1 KGHSH, CDR2 LQKENI. The CDR3 has 15 amino acids. The CDR3 DNA reads as TGTGCCAGCTCACCTTCTCCCGGGGGGTCCTACGAGCAGTACTTC. Encoded protein: CASSPSPGGSYEQYF. Full variable domain (missing parts from reference TRBV18 and TRBJ2-7): NAGVMQNPRHLVRRRGQEARLRCSPMKGHSHVYWYRQLPEEGLKFMVYLQKENIIDESGMPKERFSAEFPKEGPSILRIQQVVRGDSAAYFCASSPSPGGSYEQYFGPGTRLTVT.

This chain joins TRBV5-5 and TRBJ1-3; D uncertain. V lost 4 bases and J lost 3, with 11 bases in between. CDR3 size: 14 residues. Germline assignment: CDR1 SGHKS and CDR2 YYEKEE (reference sequence). CDR3: CASSPDGGGNTIYF. CDR3 coding DNA: TGTGCCAGCAGCCCGGACGGAGGTGGAAACACCATATATTTT.